Shown below are 8 T cell receptor beta chains from a single sample sequenced in a study of CD4 T cells in relation to SARS-CoV-2 and coronaviruses. CD4+ T cells from unexposed donors were obtained before the COVID-19 pandemic (2011-2018). After approximately ten days of culture, CD4+ T cells were isolated. Their antigens are not known. Libraries were prepared by immunoSEQ multiplex PCR; TCRdb keeps only in-frame clonotypes and omits some of them. The sample contains about 26,000 clones, roughly 80% of which appear only once. The source material was CD4+ T cells from PBMCs, cultured in vitro. The origin of the receptors is a human donor in good health.

V and J are TRBV5-1 and TRBJ2-6; D gene unclear. V dropped 0 bases and J dropped 1 base, with 5 bases sitting between them. The CDR3 contains 15 residues. Germline CDR1 and CDR2: SGHRS and YFSETQ. The CDR3 sequence: CASSLDRSGANVLTF. The CDR3 bases are TGCGCCAGCAGCTTGGACCGTTCTGGGGCCAACGTCCTGACTTTC.

V gene TRBV7-9 combines with J gene TRBJ2-7; 7 bases line up with TRBD1. Trimming took 8 bases from V and 3 from J; bases not matched to a gene: 4. The CDR3 consists of 12 residues. From germline, CDR1 is SEHNR and CDR2 FQNEAQ (reference sequence). The CDR3 region is CASLGTDYEQYF. The DNA of the CDR3 is TGTGCCAGCTTGGGGACAGACTACGAGCAGTACTTC.

The rearrangement joins TRBV4-3 to TRBJ2-5, with D maybe TRBD1 (6 bases). CDR1 is LGHNA, CDR2 YSLEER, per germline. CDR3 length equals 15 residues. V lost 1 base and J 5 bases, leaving 14 bases between the germline ends. The CDR3 here is CASSQGGQGLETQYF. Here the CDR3 DNA reads TGCGCCAGCAGCCAAGGAGGCCAGGGGTTGGAGACCCAGTACTTC.

This clone occurred once. The V call is TRBV19, the J call TRBJ1-1, with TRBD1 as a possible D gene (6 bases). The CDR3 runs to 15 residues. The V gene lost 7 bases and the J gene lost 4 bases, with 19 bases spanning the gap. Germline CDR1 LNHDA, CDR2 SQIVND (reference sequence). The CDR3: CASISTARGGTEAFF. The CDR3 DNA is TGTGCCAGTATTTCGACAGCCAGAGGGGGCACTGAAGCTTTCTTT.

This clone was observed a few times. The V gene is TRBV4-1, the J gene TRBJ1-5, with D uncertain. V was cut by 2 bases and J by 2 bases, with 13 bases left in between. Germline-derived CDR1 and CDR2 are MGHRA and YSYEKL. This CDR3 region has 16 residues. The CDR3 DNA sequence: TGCGCCAGCAGCCAAACGACCACAAGGGGCAATCAGCCCCAGCATTTT. This gives the protein CASSQTTTRGNQPQHF.

The chain is built from TRBV7-3 and TRBJ2-3, with D hard to call. CDR1 is SGHTA and CDR2 is FQGTGA in the germline V gene. There are 11 residues in the CDR3. V was pared by 5 bases and J by 11 bases, with 11 bases between. This chain's CDR3 is CASSDGSKQYF. In DNA, the CDR3 is TGTGCCAGCAGCGACGGGTCCAAGCAGTATTTT.

CDR3 amino acids: CSVVRSGAGEQYF. In DNA form, the CDR3 reads TGCAGCGTTGTGAGGTCAGGAGCTGGGGAGCAGTACTTC. J is TRBJ2-7 and V is TRBV29-1; D unresolved. CDR1 SQVTM and CDR2 ANQGSEA come from the germline V gene. Between the trimmed V and J ends, which lost 4 bases and 7 bases, there was a span of 17 bases. CDR3 length equals 13 residues.

V is TRBV19 and J is TRBJ1-2; 8 nucleotides match TRBD1. The CDR3 totals 16 residues. Germline-derived CDR1 and CDR2 are LNHDA and SQIVND (reference sequence). V was pared by 1 base and J by 2 bases, with 6 bases of the junction left unmatched. DNA of the CDR3: TGTGCCAGTAGTATAGGAGGCCACAGGGGGAACTATGGCTACACCTTC. This encodes CASSIGGHRGNYGYTF. The full variable domain, completed using reference TRBV19 and TRBJ1-2, is DGGITQSPKYLFRKEGQNVTLSCEQNLNHDAMYWYRQDPGQGLRLIYYSQIVNDFQKGDIAEGYSVSREKKESFPLTVTSAQKNPTAFYLCASSIGGHRGNYGYTFGSGTRLTVV.